The following is a T cell receptor (beta chain) sequence with its context. This clone was observed once. Its recognized antigen is unknown. The input lacks base qualities; no much larger clone sits a single base away. This entry belongs to a study of blood T cell repertoires in COVID-19 (dated by TCRdb to 2018 to 2021). Concerning the study at large: Collaborator samples came from the United States, Italy and Spain and covered acute and convalescent phases of COVID-19. The material from the prospective study consisted of cDNA or gDNA derived from T cells, B-cell-depleted T cells, or PBMCs. Deeply sampled blood TCRbeta repertoires from subjects exposed to, actively infected with, or recovered from COVID-19 were included in the dataset. A freely available public database, intended as a resource for researchers studying the immune response to SARS-CoV-2, is where the repertoires were released. Samples were obtained from the ongoing ImmuneRACE study (first 160 participants) and from 950 to 1,500 subjects provided by 6 global collaborators. A de-identified subject ID, COVID-19 status, age in years and sex were almost always included in the sample metadata. Where HLA class I and class II types were available, the types were taken from metadata supplied by the sample provider, not from assay-based typing.

The immunoSEQ Assay, a bias-controlled multiplex PCR, was used to amplify TCRbeta CDR3 regions from genomic DNA. The published analysis was carried out like this. Within the assay, amplification of reference gene primers was used to estimate how many nucleated cells each sample contained. Sequence reads were collapsed and filtered to measure the absolute abundance of every unique TCRbeta CDR3 rearrangement. Productive Simpson clonality was computed per sample as the square root of Simpson's diversity index over productive rearrangements. Imported from immuneACCESS, the table was reduced by TCRdb to in-frame sequences with V and J called. These copies leave out some clones; in studies compared against another copy, an unresolved V gene accounts for under half, and the cause of the remainder is not known. V, J and clone size are those of that table, while D and trimming were read from the DNA. The table for this sample lists roughly 500,000 clones; roughly 87% of them were counted only once. The ten largest clonotypes hold roughly 1% of the sample.

From the cysteine through the phenylalanine, the CDR3 covers 13 amino acids. The only DNA kept is the CDR3, 39 bases in frame from the first base. V lost 2 bases and J lost 3 bases; the stretch between them is 7 bases long. The germline V gene specifies SNHLY as CDR1 and FYNNEI as CDR2. At one collaborating source in Seattle, patients were enrolled during active infection and were followed longitudinally through the course of disease. Each collaborating institution followed its own protocols to collect whole blood in K2EDTA tubes. Collaborator samples were shipped for TCRbeta analysis as frozen whole blood, isolated PBMCs, or DNA extracted from either sample type. Findings and caveats that apply to the study as a whole: The quantity of clinical and demographic metadata differed by source and by participant and was supplied without curation.

The sequence joins TRBV2 to TRBJ1-2, with no reliable assignment of the D segment. The sequencing input was peripheral blood. The sequence came from a man in his late teens or twenties with COVID-19, enrolled during active disease. The nucleotide sequence is TGTGCCAGCAGTGAACGGACTTACTATGGCTACACCTTC. Translated, this is CASSERTYYGYTF. With the portions outside the CDR3 filled from the reference TRBV2 and TRBJ1-2 genes, the complete variable region becomes EPEVTQTPSHQVTQMGQEVILRCVPISNHLYFYWYRQILGQKVEFLVSFYNNEISEKSEIFDDQFSVERPDGSNFTLKIRSTKLEDSAMYFCASSERTYYGYTFGSGTRLTVV.